The present T cell receptor beta chain was sequenced within a study of CD8+CD57+ T cells in acquired aplastic anemia. Findings and caveats of the study: Between patients and controls, CD8+ Simpson's diversity did not vary significantly.

Using genomic DNA as the template, TCR beta VDJ and CDR3 profiling was carried out. TCRdb re-analysed the reads in MiXCR, keeping a single row per CDR3 protein. The table has about 190,000 distinct CDR3 sequences, approximately 52% seen once; the top ten hold about 15%. As to this clonotype: The antigen is undetermined.

Germline V gives CDR1 SGDLS, CDR2 YYNGEE. The CDR3 is 13 residues long. The V and J ends lost 2 bases and 5 bases, in that order; junction bases with no gene match: 2. The clonotype comes from a human donor in good health, serving as a control. V gene TRBV9 combines with J gene TRBJ2-7, with 9 positions matching TRBD1. The sequencing sample was made of sorted CD4+, CD8+, or CD8+CD57+ T cells (not recorded which) from PBMCs. CDR3 region: CASSVGTGNEQYF. CDR3 sequence (DNA): TGTGCCAGCAGCGTTGGGACAGGGAACGAGCAGTACTTC.